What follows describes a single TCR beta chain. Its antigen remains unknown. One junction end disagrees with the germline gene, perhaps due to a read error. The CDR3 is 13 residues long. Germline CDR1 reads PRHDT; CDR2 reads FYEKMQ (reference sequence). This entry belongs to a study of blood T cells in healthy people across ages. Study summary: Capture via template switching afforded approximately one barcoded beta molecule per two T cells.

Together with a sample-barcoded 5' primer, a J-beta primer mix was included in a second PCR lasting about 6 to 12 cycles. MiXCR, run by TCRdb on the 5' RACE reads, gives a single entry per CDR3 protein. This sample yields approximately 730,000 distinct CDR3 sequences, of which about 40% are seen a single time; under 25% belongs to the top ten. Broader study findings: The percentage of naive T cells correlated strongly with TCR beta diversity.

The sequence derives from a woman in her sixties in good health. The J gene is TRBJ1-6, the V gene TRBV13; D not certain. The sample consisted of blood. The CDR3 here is CASSRSFNSPLHF. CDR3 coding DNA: TGTGCCAGCAGTCGCTCCTTTAATTCACCCCTCCACTTT.